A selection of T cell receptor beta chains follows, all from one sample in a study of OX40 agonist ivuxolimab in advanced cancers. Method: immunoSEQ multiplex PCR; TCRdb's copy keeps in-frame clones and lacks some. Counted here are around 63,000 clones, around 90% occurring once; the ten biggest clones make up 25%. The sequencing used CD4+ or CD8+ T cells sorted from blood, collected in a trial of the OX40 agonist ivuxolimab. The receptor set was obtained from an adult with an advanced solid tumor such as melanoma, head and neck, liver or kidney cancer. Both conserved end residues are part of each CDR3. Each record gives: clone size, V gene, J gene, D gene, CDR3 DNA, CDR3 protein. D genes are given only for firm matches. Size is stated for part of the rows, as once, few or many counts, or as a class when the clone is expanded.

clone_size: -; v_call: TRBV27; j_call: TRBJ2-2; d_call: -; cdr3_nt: TGTGCCAGCAGCATACTTCCCCCCGGGGAGCTGTTTTTT; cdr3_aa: CASSILPPGELFF
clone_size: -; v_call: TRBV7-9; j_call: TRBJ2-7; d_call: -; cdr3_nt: TGTGCCAGCAGCGTTCCGGCCTCCTACGAGCAGTACTTC; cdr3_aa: CASSVPASYEQYF
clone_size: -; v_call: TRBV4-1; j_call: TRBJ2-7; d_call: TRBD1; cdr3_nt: TGCGCCAGCAGCCAGAGACAGGGCACCTACGAGCAGTACTTC; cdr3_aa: CASSQRQGTYEQYF
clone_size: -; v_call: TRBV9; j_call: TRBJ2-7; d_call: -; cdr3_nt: TGTGCCAGCAGCGCTGGACAGCAAACCTACGAGCAGTACTTC; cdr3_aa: CASSAGQQTYEQYF
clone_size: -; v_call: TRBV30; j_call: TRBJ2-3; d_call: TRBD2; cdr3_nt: TGTGCCTGCAGTACTAGCGGGAGTAGCACAGATACGCAGTATTTT; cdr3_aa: CACSTSGSSTDTQYF
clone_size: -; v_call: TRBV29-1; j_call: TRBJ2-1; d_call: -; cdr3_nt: TGCAGCGTGAAGTGGGATGAGCAGTTCTTC; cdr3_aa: CSVKWDEQFF
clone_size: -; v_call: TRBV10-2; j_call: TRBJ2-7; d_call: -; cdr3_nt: TGCGCCAGCATAGAGGGGACGGGCGAGCAGTACTTC; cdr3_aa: CASIEGTGEQYF
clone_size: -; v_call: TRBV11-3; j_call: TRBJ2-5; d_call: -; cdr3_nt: TGTGCCAGCAGCGCAGGGACGTCCGGCCCATGGTACTTC; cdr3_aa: CASSAGTSGPWYF
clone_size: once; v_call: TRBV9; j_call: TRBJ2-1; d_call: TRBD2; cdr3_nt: TGTGCCAGCAGCATCCCCACCGGGACTAGCGGGGGGGACAATGAGCAGTTCTTC; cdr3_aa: CASSIPTGTSGGDNEQFF
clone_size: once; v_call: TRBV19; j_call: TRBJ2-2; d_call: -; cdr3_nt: TGTGCCAGTAGTAGTTGGGCCGACACCGGGGAGCTGTTTTTT; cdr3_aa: CASSSWADTGELFF
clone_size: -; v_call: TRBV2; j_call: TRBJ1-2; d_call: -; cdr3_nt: TGTGCCAGCAGTGAAATGGGGCTTAACTATGGCTACACCTTC; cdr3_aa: CASSEMGLNYGYTF
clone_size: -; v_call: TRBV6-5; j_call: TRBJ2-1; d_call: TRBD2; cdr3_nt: TGTGCCAGCAGTAGACTAGCGGGAGCTGTTGAGCAGTTCTTC; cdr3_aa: CASSRLAGAVEQFF
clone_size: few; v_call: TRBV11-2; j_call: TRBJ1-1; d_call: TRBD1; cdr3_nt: TGTGCCAGCAGCTCCCGGGACAGGGGGAAGACTGAAGCTTTCTTT; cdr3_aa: CASSSRDRGKTEAFF
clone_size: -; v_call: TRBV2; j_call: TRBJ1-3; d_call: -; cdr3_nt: TGTGCCAGCAGTAGCGACTCTGGAAACACCATATATTTT; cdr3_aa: CASSSDSGNTIYF
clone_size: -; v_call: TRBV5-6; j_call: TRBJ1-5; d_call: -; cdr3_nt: TGTGCCAGCAGCTTGGGGGCTGGGACCCAGCCCCAGCATTTT; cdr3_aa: CASSLGAGTQPQHF
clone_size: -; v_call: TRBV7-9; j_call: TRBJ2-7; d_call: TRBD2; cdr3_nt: TGTGCCAGCAGCTGGGCGGGAGGGTCCTACGAGCAGTACTTC; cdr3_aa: CASSWAGGSYEQYF
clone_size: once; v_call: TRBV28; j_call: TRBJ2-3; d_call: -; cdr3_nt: TGTGCCAGCAGTCTGGACAGACGGGGCACAGATACGCAGTATTTT; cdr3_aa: CASSLDRRGTDTQYF
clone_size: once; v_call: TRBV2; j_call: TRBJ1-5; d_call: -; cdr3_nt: TGTGCCAGCAGTGGGGAAGGGGGTGGCCAGCCCCAGCATTTT; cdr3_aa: CASSGEGGGQPQHF
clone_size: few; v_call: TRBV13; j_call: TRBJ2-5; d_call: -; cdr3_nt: TGTGCCAGCAGCTTCGGTGGCTCATACCAAGAGACCCAGTACTTC; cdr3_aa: CASSFGGSYQETQYF
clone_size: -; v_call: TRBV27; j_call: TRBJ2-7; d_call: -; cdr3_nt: TGTGCCAGCAGTTTTAGCCGGGAGTCCTACGAGCAGTACTTC; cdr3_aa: CASSFSRESYEQYF
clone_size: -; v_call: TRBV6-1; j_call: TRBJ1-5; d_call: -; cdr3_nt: TGTGCCAGCAGTGAAAATTTGGGCGGCCCCAGCAATCAGCCCCAGCATTTT; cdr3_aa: CASSENLGGPSNQPQHF
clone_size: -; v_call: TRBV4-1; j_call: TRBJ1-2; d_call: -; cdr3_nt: TGCGCCAGCAGCCATTCCCGAGCCGGTTCCCCAGACTATGGCTACACCTTC; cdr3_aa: CASSHSRAGSPDYGYTF
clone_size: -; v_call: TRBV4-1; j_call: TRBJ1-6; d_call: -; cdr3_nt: TGCGCCAGCAGCCCTTACCAGGGGTCCTATAATTCACCCCTCCACTTT; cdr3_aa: CASSPYQGSYNSPLHF
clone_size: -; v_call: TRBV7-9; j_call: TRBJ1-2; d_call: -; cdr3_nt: TGTGCCAGCAGCCCGACTTGGGGCGGGGACAACTATGGCTACACCTTC; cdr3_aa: CASSPTWGGDNYGYTF
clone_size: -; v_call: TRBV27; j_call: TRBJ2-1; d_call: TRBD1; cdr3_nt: TGTGCCAGCATGACAGGGTCATCCTACAATGAGCAGTTCTTC; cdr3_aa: CASMTGSSYNEQFF
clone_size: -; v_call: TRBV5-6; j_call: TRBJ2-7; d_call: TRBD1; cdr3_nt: TGTGCCAGCAGCACTGGACAGGGATCCTACGAGCAGTACTTC; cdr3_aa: CASSTGQGSYEQYF
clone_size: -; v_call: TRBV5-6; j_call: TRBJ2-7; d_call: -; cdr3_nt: TGTGCCAGCAGCTTACCGGTCTCAGCCGAGCAGTACTTC; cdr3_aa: CASSLPVSAEQYF
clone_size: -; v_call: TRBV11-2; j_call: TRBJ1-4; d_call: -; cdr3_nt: TGTGCCAGCAGCTTCGACCACGGAGGGGAACTGTTTTTT; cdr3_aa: CASSFDHGGELFF
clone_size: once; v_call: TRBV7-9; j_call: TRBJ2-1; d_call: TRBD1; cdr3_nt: TGTGCCAGCAGCGATTCAGGGGGCGCGGATGAGCAGTTCTTC; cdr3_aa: CASSDSGGADEQFF
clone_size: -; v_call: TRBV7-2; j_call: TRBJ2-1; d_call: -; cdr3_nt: TGTGCCAGCAGCTCACTCTCCTACAATGAGCAGTTCTTC; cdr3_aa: CASSSLSYNEQFF
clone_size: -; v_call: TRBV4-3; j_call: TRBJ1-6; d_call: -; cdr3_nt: TGCGCCAGCAGCCAATTCACGGACGGAAACTATAATTCACCCCTCCACTTT; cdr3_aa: CASSQFTDGNYNSPLHF
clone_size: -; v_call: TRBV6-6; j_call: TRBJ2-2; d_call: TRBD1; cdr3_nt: TGTGCCAGCAGTTACGCGCAGGGGGCCCGCACCGGGGAGCTGTTTTTT; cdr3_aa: CASSYAQGARTGELFF
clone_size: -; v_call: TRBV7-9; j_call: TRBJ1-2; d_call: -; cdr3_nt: TGTGCCAGCAGCTACTGGACAGACTACTATGGCTACACCTTC; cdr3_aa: CASSYWTDYYGYTF
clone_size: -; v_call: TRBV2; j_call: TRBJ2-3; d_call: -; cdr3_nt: TGTGCCAGGAGGGGCGGAGGGGCAGGAGATACGCAGTATTTT; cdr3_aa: CARRGGGAGDTQYF
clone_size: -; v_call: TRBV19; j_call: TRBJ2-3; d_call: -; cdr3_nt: TGTGCCAGTAGTATAGTGTCTAGCGCCCCAGATACGCAGTATTTT; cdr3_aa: CASSIVSSAPDTQYF
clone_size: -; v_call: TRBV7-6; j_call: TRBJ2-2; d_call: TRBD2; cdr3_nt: TGTGCCAGCATCGGAGCCGGGACTAGCGGGAGGAGGGACACCGGGGAGCTGTTTTTT; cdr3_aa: CASIGAGTSGRRDTGELFF
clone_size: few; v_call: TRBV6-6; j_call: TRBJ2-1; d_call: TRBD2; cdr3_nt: TGTGCCAGCAGTTATGGGACTAGCGGGCCCGGGGGGGAGCAGTTCTTC; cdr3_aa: CASSYGTSGPGGEQFF
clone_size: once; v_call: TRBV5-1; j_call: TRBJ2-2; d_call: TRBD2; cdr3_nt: TGCGCCAGCAACGGACTAGCGGGAGTGCGAACCGGGGAGCTGTTTTTT; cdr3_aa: CASNGLAGVRTGELFF
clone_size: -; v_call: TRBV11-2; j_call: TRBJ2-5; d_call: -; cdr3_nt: TGTGCCAGCAGCTCGGCTAGTTTCATGGGGGAGACCCAGTACTTC; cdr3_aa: CASSSASFMGETQYF
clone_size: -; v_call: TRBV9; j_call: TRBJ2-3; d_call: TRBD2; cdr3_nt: TGTGCCAGCAGCGGACACCCCGGGACTAGCGGCACAGATACGCAGTATTTT; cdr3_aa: CASSGHPGTSGTDTQYF
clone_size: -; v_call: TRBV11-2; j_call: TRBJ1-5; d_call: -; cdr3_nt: TGTGCCAGCAGCTTGGGCATCTATCAGCCCCAGCATTTT; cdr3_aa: CASSLGIYQPQHF
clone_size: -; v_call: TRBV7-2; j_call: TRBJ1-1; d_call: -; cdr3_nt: TGTGCCAGCAGCTTTGACAGCCTAGGGGCAAATAACGAAGCTTTCTTT; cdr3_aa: CASSFDSLGANNEAFF
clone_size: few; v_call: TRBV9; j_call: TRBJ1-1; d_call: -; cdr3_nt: TGTGCCAGCACAGGCGTGAACACTGAAGCTTTCTTT; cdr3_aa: CASTGVNTEAFF
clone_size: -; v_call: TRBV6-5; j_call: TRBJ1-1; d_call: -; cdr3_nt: TGTGCCAGCAGTTACACTCCGATTGGCACTGAAGCTTTCTTT; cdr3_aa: CASSYTPIGTEAFF